This T cell receptor (beta chain) was recovered during a study of OX40 agonist ivuxolimab in advanced cancers. General study findings and limits: Expanded clones were, on average, more numerous among CD8+ T cells than CD4+.

Produced via immunoSEQ multiplex PCR; TCRdb's table is partial and in-frame only. The sample shows 100,000 to 120,000 clones, around 90% of them seen only once. Note on this clone: Antigen: not known.

This receptor was taken from an adult with an advanced solid tumor such as melanoma, head and neck, liver or kidney cancer. The sample consisted of CD4+ or CD8+ T cells sorted from blood, taken in a trial of the OX40 agonist ivuxolimab.

The CDR3 region is CASSTGQNTEAFF. The DNA for the CDR3 is TGCGCCAGCAGCACAGGACAGAACACTGAAGCTTTCTTT. This sequence joins TRBV5-1 and TRBJ1-1; D may be TRBD1 (5 bases). The CDR3 loop spans 13 amino acids. V was trimmed by 4 bases and J by 1 base, leaving 8 bases between them. The germline V gene has CDR1 SGHRS and CDR2 YFSETQ.